This T cell receptor beta chain was sequenced during a study of OX40 agonist ivuxolimab in advanced cancers. Looking at the study overall: Patients undergoing dose escalation presented with hepatocellular carcinoma, melanoma, renal cell or head and neck cancer. Therapy given before enrollment (anti-PD-1, anti-PD-L1 or anti-CTLA-4) was allowed, and around 40% had some.

The CDR3 totals 21 residues. Per the germline V gene, CDR1 is MNHEY and CDR2 is SMNVEV (reference sequence). With V trimmed by 5 bases and J by 0 bases, 16 bases remained unmatched. TCRdb's table, derived via immunoSEQ multiplex PCR, lists solely in-frame clones and lacks some. The table records 70,000 to 85,000 clones, around 90% of them present only once. V is TRBV27 and J is TRBJ2-1; 13 nucleotides agree with TRBD2. This sequence originates from an adult with an advanced solid tumor such as melanoma, head and neck, liver or kidney cancer. The sequencing here drew on CD4+ or CD8+ T cells sorted from blood, taken in a trial of the OX40 agonist ivuxolimab. DNA for the CDR3: TGTGCCAGCAGTCCTGGACTAGCGGGAGTGAGGAGACTAAGCTCCTACAATGAGCAGTTCTTC. Its translation is CASSPGLAGVRRLSSYNEQFF.